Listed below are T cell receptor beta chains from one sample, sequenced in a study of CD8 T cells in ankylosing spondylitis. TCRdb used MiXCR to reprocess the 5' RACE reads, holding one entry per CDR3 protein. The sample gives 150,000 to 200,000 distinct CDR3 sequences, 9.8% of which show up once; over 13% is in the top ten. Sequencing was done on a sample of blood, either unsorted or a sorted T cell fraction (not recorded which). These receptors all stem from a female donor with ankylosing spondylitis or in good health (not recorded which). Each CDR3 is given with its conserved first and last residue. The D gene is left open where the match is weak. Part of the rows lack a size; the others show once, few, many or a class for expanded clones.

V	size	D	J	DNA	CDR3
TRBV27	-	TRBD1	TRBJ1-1	TGTGCCAGCATGGACAGGGCGGGCACTGAAGCTTTCTTT	CASMDRAGTEAFF
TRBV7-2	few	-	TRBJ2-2	TGTGCCAGCAGCCCAATTAACACCGGGGAGCTGTTTTTT	CASSPINTGELFF
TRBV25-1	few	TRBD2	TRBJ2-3	TGTGCCAGCAGTGGCTCCCCCCGGGGGGGCCGAGGGGGCACAGATACGCAGTATTTT	CASSGSPRGGRGGTDTQYF
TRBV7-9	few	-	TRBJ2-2	TGTGCCAGCAGCTTAGTTACACCATGGGACACCGGGGAGCTGTTTTTT	CASSLVTPWDTGELFF
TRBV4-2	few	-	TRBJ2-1	TGTGCCAGCAGCCAACCTCTGTACAATGAGCAGTTCTTC	CASSQPLYNEQFF
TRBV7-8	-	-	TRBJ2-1	TGTGCCAGCCGTGAGCGTAGCTCCTACAATGAGCAGTTCTTC	CASRERSSYNEQFF
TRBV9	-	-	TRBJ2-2	TGTGCCAGCAGCGTAAGGGGCTCGGCGGGGAACACCGGGGAGCTGTTTTTT	CASSVRGSAGNTGELFF
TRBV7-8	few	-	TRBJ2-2	TGTGCCAGCAACCAATACCGGGACCTTCAATGGGGGAACACCGGGGAGCTGTTTTTT	CASNQYRDLQWGNTGELFF
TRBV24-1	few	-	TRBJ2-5	TGTGCCACCGCGGCGGGCAGGACCGGTGGAGAGACCCAGTACTTC	CATAAGRTGGETQYF
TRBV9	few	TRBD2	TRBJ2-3	TGTGCCAGCAGCGTAAGCGGGAAAGGCACAGATACGCAGTATTTT	CASSVSGKGTDTQYF
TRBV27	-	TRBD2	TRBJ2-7	TGTGCCAGCAGTTTAAATGGGGCGGGAGCTTCCTACGAGCAGTACTTC	CASSLNGAGASYEQYF
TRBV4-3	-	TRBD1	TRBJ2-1	TGCGCCAGCAGCCAAAACAGGGGCTCCTACAATGAGCAGTTCTTC	CASSQNRGSYNEQFF
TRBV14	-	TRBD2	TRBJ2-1	TGTGCCAGCAGCCAGGGACTAGCGGGAGAAGACAATGAGCAGTTCTTC	CASSQGLAGEDNEQFF
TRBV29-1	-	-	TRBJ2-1	TGCAGCGTTGAAGATCTCAGGGGTGGCAATGAGCAGTTCTTC	CSVEDLRGGNEQFF
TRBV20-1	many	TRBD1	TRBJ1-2	TGCAGTGGGCATGGAGACAGGGGAATTAACTATGGCTACACCTTC	CSGHGDRGINYGYTF
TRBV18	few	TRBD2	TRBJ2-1	TGTGCCAGCTCACACCCGACAGAACCGAGAGGCGGGAGGGCCTACAATGAGCAGTTCTTC	CASSHPTEPRGGRAYNEQFF
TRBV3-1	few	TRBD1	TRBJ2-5	TGTGCCAGCACGCCCGACGGGACAGGGAAAGAGACCCAGTACTTC	CASTPDGTGKETQYF
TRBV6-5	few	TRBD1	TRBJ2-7	TGTGCCAGCAGTTACTTCAGGGACAGAGAATACGAGCAGTACTTC	CASSYFRDREYEQYF
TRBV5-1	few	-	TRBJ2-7	TGCGCCAGCAGCCCGCCAGACTACGAGCAGTACTTC	CASSPPDYEQYF
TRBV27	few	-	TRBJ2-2	TGTGCCAGCAGTTTTCCCGGGCGGCGGGAGCTGTTTTTT	CASSFPGRRELFF
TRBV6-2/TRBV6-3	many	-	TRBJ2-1	TGTGCCAGCAGTTACTCCTGGGTGGGCTCCTACAATGAGCAGTTCTTC	CASSYSWVGSYNEQFF